This entry concerns a single T cell receptor (beta chain). Its antigen is currently unknown. The data were taken from a study of cytomegalovirus exposure and HLA in healthy donors. As for the study in general: A subsequent analysis stated that the roughly 130 validation repertoires were run on the same platform as the roughly 670 first-cohort repertoires.

Study results and caveats: The authors listed roughly 150 TCR beta chains as cytomegalovirus-associated. Generally TCR sequences proved uncommon, though certain public TCRs appeared in numerous donors.

The donors were members of the validation cohort comprising over a hundred subjects, separate from the roughly 700-subject first cohort. TCRdb's copy holds only in-frame clones and misses some; the assay was immunoSEQ multiplex PCR. The sample shows roughly 80,000 clones, approximately 93% of them seen only once. Sequencing was done on a sample of PBMCs. The origin of this receptor is a man aged 18 to 35 in good health and CMV-seronegative.

CDR3 region: CATSRGVAGGPDNEQFF. For the CDR3, the DNA is TGTGCCACCAGCAGAGGAGTAGCGGGAGGACCTGACAATGAGCAGTTCTTC. The V gene is TRBV15, the J gene TRBJ2-1; TRBD2 agrees at 10 bases. V shed 1 base and J 5 bases; nucleotides not matched to a gene: 8. Germline V gene lookup returns CDR1 LNHNV and CDR2 YYDKDF (reference sequence). The CDR3 is 17 amino acids.